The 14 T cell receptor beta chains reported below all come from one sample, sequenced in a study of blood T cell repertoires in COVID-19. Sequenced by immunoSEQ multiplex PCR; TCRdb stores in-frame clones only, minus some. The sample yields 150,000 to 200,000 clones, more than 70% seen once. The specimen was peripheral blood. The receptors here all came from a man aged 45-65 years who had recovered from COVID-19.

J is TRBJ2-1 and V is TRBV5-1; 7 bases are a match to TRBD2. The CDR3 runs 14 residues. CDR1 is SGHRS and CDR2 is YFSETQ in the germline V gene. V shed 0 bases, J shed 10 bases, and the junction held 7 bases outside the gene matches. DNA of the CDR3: TGCGCCAGCAGCTTGGTCGCGGGGGAAGGGGAGCAGTTCTTC. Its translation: CASSLVAGEGEQFF.

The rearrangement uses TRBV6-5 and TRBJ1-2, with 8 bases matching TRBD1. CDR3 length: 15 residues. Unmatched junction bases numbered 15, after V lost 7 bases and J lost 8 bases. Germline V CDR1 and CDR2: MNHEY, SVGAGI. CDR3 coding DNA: TGTGCCAGCACTGTATCCCAGGGGGCGTTAAGAGGCTACACCTTC. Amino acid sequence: CASTVSQGALRGYTF.

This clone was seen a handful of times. The CDR3 here is CASSLAGQNSGNTIYF. CDR3 nucleotides: TGTGCCAGCAGCTTAGCGGGACAAAACTCTGGAAACACCATATATTTT. This chain uses TRBV7-2 with TRBJ1-3; TRBD1 might be the D (6 bases). This CDR3 comprises 16 residues. V was cut by 0 bases and J by 0 bases, with 9 bases left in between. The germline V gene encodes CDR1 SGHTA and CDR2 FQGNSA.

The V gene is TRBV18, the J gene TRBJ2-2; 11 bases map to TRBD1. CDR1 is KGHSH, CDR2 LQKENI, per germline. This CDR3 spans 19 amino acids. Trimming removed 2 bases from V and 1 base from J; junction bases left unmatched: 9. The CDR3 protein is CASSPTDRGRFLNTGELFF. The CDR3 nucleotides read TGTGCCAGCTCACCAACGGACAGGGGGCGGTTTTTGAACACCGGGGAGCTGTTTTTT.

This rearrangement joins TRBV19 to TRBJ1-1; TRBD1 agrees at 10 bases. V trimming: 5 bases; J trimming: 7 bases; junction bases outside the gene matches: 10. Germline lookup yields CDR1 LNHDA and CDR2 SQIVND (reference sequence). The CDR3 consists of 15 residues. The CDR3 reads CASSPWDRGWGEAFF. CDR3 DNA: TGTGCCAGTAGTCCATGGGACAGGGGATGGGGTGAAGCTTTCTTT.

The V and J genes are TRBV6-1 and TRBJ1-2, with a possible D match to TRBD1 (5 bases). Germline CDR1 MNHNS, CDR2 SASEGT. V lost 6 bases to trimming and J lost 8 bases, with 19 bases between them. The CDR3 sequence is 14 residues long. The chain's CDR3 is CASREGTDQGGYTF. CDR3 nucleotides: TGTGCCAGCAGGGAGGGGACGGACCAAGGGGGCTACACCTTC.

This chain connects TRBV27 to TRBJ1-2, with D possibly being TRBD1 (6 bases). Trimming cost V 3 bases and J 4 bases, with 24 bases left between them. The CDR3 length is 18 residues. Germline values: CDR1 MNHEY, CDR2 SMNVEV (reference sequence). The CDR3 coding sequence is TGTGCCAGCAGTTTTATATCCCTGGGGGACAACAACCCCTATGGCTACACCTTC. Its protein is CASSFISLGDNNPYGYTF.

Here the CDR3 DNA reads TGTGCCAGCAGCCCGTGGGGCGGGGGGGAGAAAGATACGCAGTATTTT. Its protein is CASSPWGGGEKDTQYF. J is TRBJ2-3 and V is TRBV4-2, with 9 bases fitting TRBD2. From germline, CDR1 is LGHNA and CDR2 YNFKEQ. This CDR3 comprises 16 residues. V dropped 4 bases and J dropped 5; count of bases not matched to a gene: 10.

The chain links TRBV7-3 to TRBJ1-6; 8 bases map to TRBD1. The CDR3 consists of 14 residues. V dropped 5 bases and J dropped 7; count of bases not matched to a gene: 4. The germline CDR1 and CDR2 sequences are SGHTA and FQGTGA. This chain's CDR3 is CASSTTGANSPLHF. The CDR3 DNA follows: TGTGCCAGCAGCACGACAGGGGCCAATTCACCCCTCCACTTT.

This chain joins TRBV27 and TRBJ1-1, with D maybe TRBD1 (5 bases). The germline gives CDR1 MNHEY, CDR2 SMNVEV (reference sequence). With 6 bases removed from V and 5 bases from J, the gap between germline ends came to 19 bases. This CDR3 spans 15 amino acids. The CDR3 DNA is TGTGCCAGCAGGCTATTTCAGGGTGGGGATACTGAAGCTTTCTTT. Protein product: CASRLFQGGDTEAFF.

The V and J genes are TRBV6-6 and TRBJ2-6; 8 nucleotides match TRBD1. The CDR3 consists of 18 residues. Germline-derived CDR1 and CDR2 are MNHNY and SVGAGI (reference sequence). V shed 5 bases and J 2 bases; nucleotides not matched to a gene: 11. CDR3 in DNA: TGTGCCAGCAGTCGAATTTTAAGGACAGGGACTGGGGCCAACGTCCTGACTTTC. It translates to CASSRILRTGTGANVLTF.

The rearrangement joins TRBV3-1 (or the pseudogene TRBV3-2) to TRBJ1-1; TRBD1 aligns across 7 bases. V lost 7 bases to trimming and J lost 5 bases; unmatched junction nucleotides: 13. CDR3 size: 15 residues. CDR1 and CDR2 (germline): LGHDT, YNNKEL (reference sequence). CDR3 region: CASTPGAGGRTEAFF. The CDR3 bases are TGTGCCAGCACCCCGGGTGCAGGGGGGAGAACTGAAGCTTTCTTT.

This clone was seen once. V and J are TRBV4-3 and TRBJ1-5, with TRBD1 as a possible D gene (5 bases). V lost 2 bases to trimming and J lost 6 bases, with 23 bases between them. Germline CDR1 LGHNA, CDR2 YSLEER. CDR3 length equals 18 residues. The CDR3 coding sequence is TGCGCCAGCAGCCAAAGATTGTCCACAGGCTCCGGGGGTCAGCCCCAGCATTTT. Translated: CASSQRLSTGSGGQPQHF.

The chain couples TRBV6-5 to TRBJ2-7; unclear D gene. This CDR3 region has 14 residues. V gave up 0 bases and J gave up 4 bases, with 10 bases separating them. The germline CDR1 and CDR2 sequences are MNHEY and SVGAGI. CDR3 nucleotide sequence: TGTGCCAGCAGTTACTCGATCCCGGGTTACGAGCAGTACTTC. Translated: CASSYSIPGYEQYF.